A single T cell receptor (beta chain) is shown here with its context. This sample is drawn from a study of shared clonotypes between healthy human individuals. Germline V CDR1 and CDR2: MNHEY, SVGAGI. The CDR3 spans 15 residues. With 4 bases clipped from V and 5 bases from J, the junction kept 8 bases outside the gene matches. The table came from immunoSEQ multiplex PCR; TCRdb's copy has only in-frame clones and leaves some out. The data show some 2,000,000 clones, about 95% seen once. Naive CD8 isolation took CD45RO-negative cells positively selected for CCR7 and excluded terminally differentiated effector memory CD45RA+ cells.

The sequenced material came from naive CD8+ T cells sorted from blood. The gene calls are TRBV6-5 and TRBJ2-1; TRBD2 agrees at 7 bases. This sequence was found in a man aged 18 to 29 in good health. CDR3 DNA sequence: TGTGCCAGCAGTTCCGGCCTAGCGGTTAACAATGAGCAGTTCTTC. It is translated as CASSSGLAVNNEQFF.